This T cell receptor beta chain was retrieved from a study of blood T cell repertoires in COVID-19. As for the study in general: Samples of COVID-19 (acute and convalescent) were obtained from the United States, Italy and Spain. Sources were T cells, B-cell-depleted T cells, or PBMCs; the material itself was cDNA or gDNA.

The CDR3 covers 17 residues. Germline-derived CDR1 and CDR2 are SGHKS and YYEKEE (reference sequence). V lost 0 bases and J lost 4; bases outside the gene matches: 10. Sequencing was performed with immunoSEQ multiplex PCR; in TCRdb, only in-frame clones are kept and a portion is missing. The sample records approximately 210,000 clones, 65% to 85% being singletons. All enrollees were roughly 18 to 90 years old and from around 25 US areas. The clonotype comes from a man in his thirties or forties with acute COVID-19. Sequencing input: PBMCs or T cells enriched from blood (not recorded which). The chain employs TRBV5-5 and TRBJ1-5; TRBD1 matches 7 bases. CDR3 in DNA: TGTGCCAGCAGCTTGGGAGCAGGGGGACGCCTAAATCAGCCCCAGCATTTT. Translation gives CASSLGAGGRLNQPQHF.